This TCR beta chain was sequenced during a study of vaccination and CD4 T cells after COVID-19. Study in general: At days 161 to 241 post-vaccination, as well as at day 14, three convalescent patients were sampled. Overlapping spike peptides of SARS-CoV-2, HCoV-NL63, HCoV-OC43 and HCoV-229E stimulated the cells.

In germline, CDR1 is DFQATT, CDR2 SNEGSKA (reference sequence). CDR3 length: 11 amino acids. Cultured CD4+ T-cell DNA underwent Oncomine TCR Beta short-read sequencing. TCRdb reanalysed the PCR reads using MiXCR and keeps one entry per CDR3 protein. The sample has around 18,000 distinct CDR3 sequences; roughly 49% are singletons. This clonotype was seen a single time. Antigen specificity is unknown. Time point described: late sampling 161 to 241 days after vaccination in three convalescent patients. The treatment here: roughly 10-day PBMC culture with coronavirus spike peptide pools or control peptides (ViraFEST assay).

The specimen comprised CD4+ T cells from blood, cultured in vitro, sampled about 7 months after SARS-CoV-2 vaccination. V gene TRBV20-1 combines with J gene TRBJ2-1, with TRBD2 matching over 7 bases. This receptor was obtained from a human donor who had recovered from COVID-19. The CDR3 here is CRAGGNNEQFF. The CDR3 nucleotides are TGCAGAGCCGGGGGGAACAATGAGCAGTTCTTC.